This T cell receptor (beta chain) derives from a study of response to subunit inactivated influenza vaccine. General study points: T cells newly recruited by each seasonal influenza vaccination are few, the authors suggested.

About this clonotype itself: Its matching antigen is unknown.

Germline trimming cut 5 bases from V and 2 bases from J; bases unmatched to any gene: 9. Germline-derived CDR1 and CDR2 are MNHEY and SMNVEV (reference sequence). CDR3 size: 16 residues. TCRdb called the RT-PCR reads again in MiXCR, with one record for every CDR3 protein. The table shows around 710,000 distinct CDR3 sequences, with roughly 14% occurring only once. This receptor was taken from a man aged 50 to 60 who received an inactivated influenza vaccine. The source material was PBMCs from blood, sampled around 15 days before vaccination. The chain carries TRBV27 and TRBJ2-3; 8 bases align to TRBD2. The CDR3 reads CASSLAGGVNTDTQYF. As DNA, the CDR3 is TGTGCCAGCAGTCTTGCGGGGGGCGTTAACACAGATACGCAGTATTTT.